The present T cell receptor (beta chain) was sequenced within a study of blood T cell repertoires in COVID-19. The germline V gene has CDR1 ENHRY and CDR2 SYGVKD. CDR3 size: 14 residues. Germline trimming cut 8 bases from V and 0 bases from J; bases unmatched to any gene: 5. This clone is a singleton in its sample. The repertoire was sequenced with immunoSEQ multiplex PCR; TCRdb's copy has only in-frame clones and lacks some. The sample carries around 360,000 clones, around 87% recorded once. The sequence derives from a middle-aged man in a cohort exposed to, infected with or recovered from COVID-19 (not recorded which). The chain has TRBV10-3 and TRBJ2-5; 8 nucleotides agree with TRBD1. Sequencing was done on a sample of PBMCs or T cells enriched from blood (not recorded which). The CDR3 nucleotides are TGTGCCATCGCAGGGGGCTTGTACCAAGAGACCCAGTACTTC. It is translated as CAIAGGLYQETQYF.